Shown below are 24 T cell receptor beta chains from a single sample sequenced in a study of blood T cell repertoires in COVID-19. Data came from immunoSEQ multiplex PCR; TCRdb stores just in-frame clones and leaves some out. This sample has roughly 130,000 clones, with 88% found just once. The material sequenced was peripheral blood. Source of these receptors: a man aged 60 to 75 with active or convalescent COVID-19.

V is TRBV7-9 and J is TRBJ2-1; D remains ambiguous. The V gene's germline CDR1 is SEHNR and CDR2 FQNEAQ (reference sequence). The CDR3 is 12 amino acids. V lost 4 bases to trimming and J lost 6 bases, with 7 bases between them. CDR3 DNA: TGTGCCAGCAGCTCCGGGTTCAATGAGCAGTTCTTC. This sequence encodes CASSSGFNEQFF.

The CDR3 DNA reads TGTGCCAGCAGCCAATCGATCCAGTACAATGAGCAGTTCTTC. Protein: CASSQSIQYNEQFF. The gene calls are TRBV16 and TRBJ2-1; D remains unclear. CDR3 size: 14 residues. Germline-derived CDR1 and CDR2 are KGHSY and FQNENV. The V and J ends lost 0 bases and 4 bases respectively, with 7 bases between them.

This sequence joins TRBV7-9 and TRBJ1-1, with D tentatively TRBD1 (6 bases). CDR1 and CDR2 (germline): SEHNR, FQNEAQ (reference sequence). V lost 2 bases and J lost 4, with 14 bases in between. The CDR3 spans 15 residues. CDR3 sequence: CASSLLVTGSTEAFF. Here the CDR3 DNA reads TGTGCCAGCAGCTTACTAGTAACAGGGAGCACTGAAGCTTTCTTT.

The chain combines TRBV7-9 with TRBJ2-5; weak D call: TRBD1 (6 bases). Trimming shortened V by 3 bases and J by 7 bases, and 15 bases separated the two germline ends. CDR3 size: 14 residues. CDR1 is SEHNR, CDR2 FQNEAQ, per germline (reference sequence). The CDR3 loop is CASSLGHPTVTQYF. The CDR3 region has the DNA TGTGCCAGCAGCTTGGGACACCCGACGGTGACCCAGTACTTC. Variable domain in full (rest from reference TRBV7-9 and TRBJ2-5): DTGVSQNPRHKITKRGQNVTFRCDPISEHNRLYWYRQTLGQGPEFLTYFQNEAQLEKSRLLSDRFSAERPKGSFSTLEIQRTEQGDSAMYLCASSLGHPTVTQYFGPGTRLLVL.

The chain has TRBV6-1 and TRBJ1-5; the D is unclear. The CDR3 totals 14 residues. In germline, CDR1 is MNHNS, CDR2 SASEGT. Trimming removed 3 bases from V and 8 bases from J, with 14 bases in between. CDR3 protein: CASSEGDWIKPQHF. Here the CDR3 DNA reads TGTGCCAGCAGTGAGGGAGACTGGATCAAGCCCCAGCATTTT.

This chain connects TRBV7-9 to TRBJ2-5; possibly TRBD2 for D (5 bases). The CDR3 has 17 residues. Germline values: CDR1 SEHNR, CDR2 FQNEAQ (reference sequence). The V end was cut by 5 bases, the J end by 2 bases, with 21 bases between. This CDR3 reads CASSDYIPRGGQETQYF. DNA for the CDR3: TGTGCCAGCAGCGATTATATACCCCGGGGTGGTCAAGAGACCCAGTACTTC.

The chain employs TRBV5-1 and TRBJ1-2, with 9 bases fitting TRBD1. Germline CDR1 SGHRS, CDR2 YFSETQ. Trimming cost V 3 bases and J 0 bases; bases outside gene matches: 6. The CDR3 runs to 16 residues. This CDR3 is CASSSGTGTSNYGYTF. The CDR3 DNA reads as TGCGCCAGCAGCTCTGGGACAGGGACCTCTAACTATGGCTACACCTTC.

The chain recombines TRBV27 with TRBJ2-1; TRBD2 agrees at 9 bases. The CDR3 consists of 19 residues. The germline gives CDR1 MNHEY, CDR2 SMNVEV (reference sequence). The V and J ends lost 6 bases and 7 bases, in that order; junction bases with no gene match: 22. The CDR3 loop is CASRGHVGGLAGNRNEQFF. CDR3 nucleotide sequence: TGTGCCAGCAGAGGACACGTGGGGGGTCTAGCGGGGAACAGGAATGAGCAGTTCTTC.

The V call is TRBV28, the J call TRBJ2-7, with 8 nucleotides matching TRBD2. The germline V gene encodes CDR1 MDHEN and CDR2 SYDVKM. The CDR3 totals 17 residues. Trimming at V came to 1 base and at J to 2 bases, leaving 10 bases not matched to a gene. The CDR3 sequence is CASSLSPTSGRPYEQYF. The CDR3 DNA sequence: TGTGCCAGCAGTTTATCCCCCACTAGCGGACGTCCCTACGAGCAGTACTTC.

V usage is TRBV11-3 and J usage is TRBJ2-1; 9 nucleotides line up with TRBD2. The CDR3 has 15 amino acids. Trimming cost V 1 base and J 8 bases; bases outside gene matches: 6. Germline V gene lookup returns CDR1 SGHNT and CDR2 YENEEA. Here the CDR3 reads CASSLGGREGDEQFF. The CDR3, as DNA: TGTGCCAGCAGCTTAGGAGGGCGGGAGGGAGATGAGCAGTTCTTC.

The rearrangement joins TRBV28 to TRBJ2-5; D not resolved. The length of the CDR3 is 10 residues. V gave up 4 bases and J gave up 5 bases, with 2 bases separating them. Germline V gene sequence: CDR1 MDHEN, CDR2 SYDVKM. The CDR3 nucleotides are TGTGCCAGCAGTTCGGAGACCCAGTACTTC. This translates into CASSSETQYF. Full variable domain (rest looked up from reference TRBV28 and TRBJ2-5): DVKVTQSSRYLVKRTGEKVFLECVQDMDHENMFWYRQDPGLGLRLIYFSYDVKMKEKGDIPEGYSVSREKKERFSLILESASTNQTSMYLCASSSETQYFGPGTRLLVL.

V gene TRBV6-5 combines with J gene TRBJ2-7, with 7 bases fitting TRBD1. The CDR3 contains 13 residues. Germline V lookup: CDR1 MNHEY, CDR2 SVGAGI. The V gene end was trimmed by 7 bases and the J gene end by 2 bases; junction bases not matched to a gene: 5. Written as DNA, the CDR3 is TGTGCCAGCACCCGACAGGGAACCTACGAGCAGTACTTC. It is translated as CASTRQGTYEQYF.

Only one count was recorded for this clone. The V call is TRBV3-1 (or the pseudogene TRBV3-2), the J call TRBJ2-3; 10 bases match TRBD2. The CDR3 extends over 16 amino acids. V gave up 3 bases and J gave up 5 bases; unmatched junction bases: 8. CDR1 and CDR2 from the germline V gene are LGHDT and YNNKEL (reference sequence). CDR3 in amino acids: CASSHRTSGGKDTQYF. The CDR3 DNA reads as TGTGCCAGCAGCCACCGGACTAGCGGAGGGAAAGATACGCAGTATTTT.

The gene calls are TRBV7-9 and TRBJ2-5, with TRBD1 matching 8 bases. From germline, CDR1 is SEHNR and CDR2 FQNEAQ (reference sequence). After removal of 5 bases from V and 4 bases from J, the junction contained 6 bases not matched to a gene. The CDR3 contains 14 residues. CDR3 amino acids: CASSAQGAGETQYF. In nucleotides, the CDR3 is TGTGCCAGCAGCGCCCAGGGGGCGGGAGAGACCCAGTACTTC.

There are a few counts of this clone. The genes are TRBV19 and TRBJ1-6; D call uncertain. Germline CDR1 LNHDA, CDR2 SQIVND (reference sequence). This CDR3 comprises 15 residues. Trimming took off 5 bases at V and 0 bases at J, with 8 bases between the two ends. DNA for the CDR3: TGTGCCAGTAGTGGCGGCATCTCCTATAATTCACCCCTCCACTTT. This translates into CASSGGISYNSPLHF.

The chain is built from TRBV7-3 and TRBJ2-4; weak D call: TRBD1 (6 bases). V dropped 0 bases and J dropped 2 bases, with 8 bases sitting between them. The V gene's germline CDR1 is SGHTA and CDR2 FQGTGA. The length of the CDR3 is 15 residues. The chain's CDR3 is CASSLTGGTKNIQYF. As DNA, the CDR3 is TGTGCCAGCAGCTTAACAGGGGGTACCAAAAACATTCAGTACTTC.

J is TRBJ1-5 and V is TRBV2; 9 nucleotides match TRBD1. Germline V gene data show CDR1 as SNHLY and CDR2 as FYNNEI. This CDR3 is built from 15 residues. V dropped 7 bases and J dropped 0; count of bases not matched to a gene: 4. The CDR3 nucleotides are TGTGCCAGCAAACAGGGGGCTATTAGCAATCAGCCCCAGCATTTT. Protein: CASKQGAISNQPQHF.

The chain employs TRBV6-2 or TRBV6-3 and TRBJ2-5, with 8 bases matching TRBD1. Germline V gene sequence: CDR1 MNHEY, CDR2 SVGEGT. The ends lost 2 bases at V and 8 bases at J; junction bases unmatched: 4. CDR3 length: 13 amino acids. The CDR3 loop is CASSYRTGCTQYF. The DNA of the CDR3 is TGTGCCAGCAGTTACCGGACAGGGTGTACCCAGTACTTC.

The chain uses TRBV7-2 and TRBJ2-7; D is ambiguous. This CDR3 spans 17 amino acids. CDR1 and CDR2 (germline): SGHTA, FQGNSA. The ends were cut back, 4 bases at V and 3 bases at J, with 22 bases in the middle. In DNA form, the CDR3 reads TGTGCCAGCAGCTCCCCCCGAAGCTCTAGGAAAGACTACGAGCAGTACTTC. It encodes CASSSPRSSRKDYEQYF.

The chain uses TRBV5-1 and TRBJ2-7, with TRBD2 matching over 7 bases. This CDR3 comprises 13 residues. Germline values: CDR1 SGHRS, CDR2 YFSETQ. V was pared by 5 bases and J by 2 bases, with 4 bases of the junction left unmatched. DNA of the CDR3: TGCGCCAGCAGTCGAGGACTAGCCTACGAGCAGTACTTC. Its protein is CASSRGLAYEQYF.

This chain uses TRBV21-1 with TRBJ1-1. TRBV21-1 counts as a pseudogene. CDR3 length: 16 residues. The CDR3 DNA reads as TGTGCCAGCAGCAAAGACAATGGAGGGGTGAACACTGAAGCTTTCTTT. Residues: CASSKDNGGVNTEAFF.

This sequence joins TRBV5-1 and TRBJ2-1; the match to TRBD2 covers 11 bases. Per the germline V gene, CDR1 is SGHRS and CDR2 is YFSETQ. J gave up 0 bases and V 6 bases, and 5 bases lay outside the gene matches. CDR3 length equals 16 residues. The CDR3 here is CASTTTSGSSYNEQFF. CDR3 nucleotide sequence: TGCGCCAGCACCACCACTAGCGGGAGCTCCTACAATGAGCAGTTCTTC.

The CDR3 DNA reads TGTGCCAGCAGTTGGACAGGACCCTACAATGAGCAGTTCTTC. It translates to CASSWTGPYNEQFF. The rearrangement joins TRBV6-2 or TRBV6-3 to TRBJ2-1; TRBD1 matches 7 bases. V shed 4 bases and J 2 bases; nucleotides not matched to a gene: 2. This CDR3 region has 14 residues. Germline V gives CDR1 MNHEY, CDR2 SVGEGT.

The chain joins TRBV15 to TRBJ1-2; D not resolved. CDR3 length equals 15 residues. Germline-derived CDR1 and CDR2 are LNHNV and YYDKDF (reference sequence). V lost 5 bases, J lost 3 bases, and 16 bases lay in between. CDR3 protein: CATSPTRGSDYGYTF. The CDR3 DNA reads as TGTGCCACCAGCCCTACTCGAGGGTCGGACTATGGCTACACCTTC.